This TCR beta chain was observed in a study of cytomegalovirus exposure and HLA in healthy donors. Germline values: CDR1 WNHNN, CDR2 SYGVQD (reference sequence). The CDR3 loop spans 13 amino acids. V was shortened by 2 bases and J by 1 base, with 6 bases between the two germline ends. 13 Jbeta primers and 60 Vbeta primers were used for the PCR. The method was immunoSEQ multiplex PCR; TCRdb's version includes in-frame clones alone and lacks a portion of them. The data show roughly 190,000 clones, around 74% seen once. The sequencing sample was made of PBMCs. The sequence came from a girl aged 10-17 years in good health and CMV-seropositive. The chain carries TRBV10-1 and TRBJ2-7; D remains ambiguous. CDR3 bases: TGCGCCAGCAGTGAGCCCGGGTCCTACGAGCAGTACTTC. Encoded protein: CASSEPGSYEQYF.